These 28 T cell receptor beta chains originate from one sample sequenced in a study of control samples from healthy donors and cancer patients. Clones were sequenced by immunoSEQ multiplex PCR, and TCRdb holds only the in-frame ones, with some missing. The sample has roughly 160,000 clones; roughly 94% are singletons. Sequences were obtained from PBMCs. The receptors derive from a man aged 60 to 75 with colorectal cancer.

In its sample, this clone was seen once. The J gene is TRBJ2-1, the V gene TRBV6-5; TRBD2 matches at 7 bases. This CDR3 comprises 13 residues. Trimming removed 7 bases from V and 4 bases from J; junction bases left unmatched: 4. Per germline, CDR1 MNHEY and CDR2 SVGAGI. DNA for the CDR3: TGTGCCAGCAATCCCGGGGGGTACAATGAGCAGTTCTTC. Translation gives CASNPGGYNEQFF.

The chain links TRBV15 to TRBJ2-5; a weak D match, TRBD2 (5 bases). V lost 0 bases and J lost 1, with 9 bases in between. The CDR3 spans 15 residues. The germline CDR1 and CDR2 sequences are LNHNV and YYDKDF (reference sequence). The CDR3 loop is CATSREGSLQETQYF. In DNA, the CDR3 is TGTGCCACCAGCAGAGAAGGGAGCCTCCAAGAGACCCAGTACTTC. The whole variable domain, remainder taken from reference TRBV15 and TRBJ2-5, is DAMVIQNPRYQVTQFGKPVTLSCSQTLNHNVMYWYQQKSSQAPKLLFHYYDKDFNNEADTPDNFQSRRPNTSFCFLDIRSPGLGDTAMYLCATSREGSLQETQYFGPGTRLLVL.

This CDR3 is CAIIRVGNTIYF. The DNA of the CDR3 is TGTGCCATCATTAGGGTTGGAAACACCATATATTTT. This sequence joins TRBV10-3 and TRBJ1-3; unclear D gene. Germline V gene lookup returns CDR1 ENHRY and CDR2 SYGVKD. The CDR3 is made up of 12 amino acids. V was pared by 7 bases and J by 3 bases, with 7 bases between.

The chain has TRBV6-2 or TRBV6-3 and TRBJ2-3; possibly TRBD2 for D (5 bases). This CDR3 has 15 amino acids. V dropped 0 bases and J dropped 5 bases, with 12 bases sitting between them. Germline V gene lookup returns CDR1 MNHEY and CDR2 SVGEGT. The CDR3 DNA reads as TGTGCCAGCAGTTACTCAGAGAGGGCTGGAGATACGCAGTATTTT. Its translation: CASSYSERAGDTQYF.

The J gene is TRBJ2-3, the V gene TRBV7-2, with D unresolved. Deletions cut 1 base from V and 0 bases from J, with 11 bases between. The germline CDR1 and CDR2 sequences are SGHTA and FQGNSA. The CDR3 spans 16 residues. The DNA of the CDR3 is TGTGCCAGCAGCTTAGGGGCTCGTGCTAGCACAGATACGCAGTATTTT. Its protein product is CASSLGARASTDTQYF.

The count of this clone is one. This chain joins TRBV29-1 and TRBJ1-2; 9 bases fit TRBD1. Per germline, CDR1 SQVTM and CDR2 ANQGSEA. This CDR3 comprises 13 residues. J lost 3 bases, V lost 7 bases, and 6 bases had no gene match. The chain's CDR3 is CSAAQGADYGYTF. Here the CDR3 DNA reads TGCAGCGCAGCACAGGGGGCGGACTATGGCTACACCTTC.

This chain joins TRBV7-9 and TRBJ2-6; TRBD1 is a possible D gene (6 bases). The CDR3 sequence is 15 residues long. V was shortened by 7 bases and J by 3 bases, with 13 bases between the two germline ends. Germline CDR1 SEHNR, CDR2 FQNEAQ (reference sequence). The CDR3 bases are TGTGCCAGCATCCTGGGGGCGCATGGGGCCAACGTCCTGACTTTC. This translates into CASILGAHGANVLTF.

The J gene is TRBJ1-4, the V gene TRBV19, with a tentative D call TRBD1 (5 bases). With 5 bases removed from V and 4 bases from J, the gap between germline ends came to 17 bases. The CDR3 runs to 16 residues. Germline CDR1 and CDR2: LNHDA and SQIVND (reference sequence). CDR3 DNA sequence: TGTGCCAGTAGTCCCGGCCGGGGCGGGGGTAATGAAAAACTGTTTTTT. It yields the protein CASSPGRGGGNEKLFF.

This clone was detected only once. V usage is TRBV28 and J usage is TRBJ1-5; D uncertain. The CDR3 loop spans 21 amino acids. The V gene's germline CDR1 is MDHEN and CDR2 SYDVKM. V was cut by 6 bases and J by 4 bases, with 34 bases left in between. The CDR3 DNA reads as TGTGCCAGCAGCTCCCACACCAGCCTTAGGACCCCCTCTGGATTTAATCAGCCCCAGCATTTT. This sequence encodes CASSSHTSLRTPSGFNQPQHF. Based on the CDR3 plus reference TRBV28 and TRBJ1-5, the full variable domain is DVKVTQSSRYLVKRTGEKVFLECVQDMDHENMFWYRQDPGLGLRLIYFSYDVKMKEKGDIPEGYSVSREKKERFSLILESASTNQTSMYLCASSSHTSLRTPSGFNQPQHFGDGTRLSIL.

CDR3 nucleotides: TGTGCCAGCAGCTTCCTACAGGATGGCGCCTATAATTCACCCCTCCACTTT. It yields the protein CASSFLQDGAYNSPLHF. The genes are TRBV5-8 and TRBJ1-6; D is possibly TRBD1 (5 bases). Germline V gene data show CDR1 as SGHTS and CDR2 as YDEGEE. There are 17 residues in the CDR3. The germline V and J ends were trimmed by 2 bases and 2 bases, with 14 bases remaining between them.

V and J are TRBV19 and TRBJ2-3; TRBD1 might be the D (5 bases). With 3 bases removed from V and 6 bases from J, the gap between germline ends came to 10 bases. From germline, CDR1 is LNHDA and CDR2 SQIVND (reference sequence). The CDR3 runs to 13 residues. The DNA for the CDR3 is TGTGCCAGTAGTATGGCAGGGTTGGATACGCAGTATTTT. It codes for CASSMAGLDTQYF. Combining the CDR3 with reference TRBV19 and TRBJ2-3 gives the whole variable domain DGGITQSPKYLFRKEGQNVTLSCEQNLNHDAMYWYRQDPGQGLRLIYYSQIVNDFQKGDIAEGYSVSREKKESFPLTVTSAQKNPTAFYLCASSMAGLDTQYFGPGTRLTVL.

The chain couples TRBV30 to TRBJ1-2; 7 bases are a match to TRBD1. J gave up 7 bases and V 4 bases, and 9 bases lay outside the gene matches. Germline CDR1 is GTSNPN and CDR2 is SVGIG (reference sequence). The CDR3 runs 13 residues. CDR3 sequence: CAWTPTGQVGYTF. CDR3 nucleotide sequence: TGTGCCTGGACACCGACAGGGCAGGTTGGCTACACCTTC. Full variable domain (outside the CDR3, taken from reference TRBV30 and TRBJ1-2): SQTIHQWPATLVQPVGSPLSLECTVEGTSNPNLYWYRQAAGRGLQLLFYSVGIGQISSEVPQNLSASRPQDRQFILSSKKLLLSDSGFYLCAWTPTGQVGYTFGSGTRLTVV.

This clone has just one count. The J gene is TRBJ1-2, the V gene TRBV5-1; D not resolved. Trimming cost V 1 base and J 8 bases, with 9 bases left between them. Germline loops: CDR1 SGHRS, CDR2 YFSETQ. The CDR3 contains 12 residues. CDR3 sequence (DNA): TGCGCCAGCAGCTTGAACGAGTGGGGCTACACCTTC. Translating gives CASSLNEWGYTF. The full variable domain, completed using reference TRBV5-1 and TRBJ1-2, is KAGVTQTPRYLIKTRGQQVTLSCSPISGHRSVSWYQQTPGQGLQFLFEYFSETQRNKGNFPGRFSGRQFSNSRSEMNVSTLELGDSALYLCASSLNEWGYTFGSGTRLTVV.

The rearrangement uses TRBV19 and TRBJ1-2; TRBD1 aligns across 8 bases. CDR1 is LNHDA, CDR2 SQIVND, per germline (reference sequence). V was pared by 3 bases and J by 4 bases, with 10 bases of the junction left unmatched. The CDR3 runs to 16 residues. CDR3 DNA sequence: TGTGCCAGTAGTATTAGGGCAGGGGGCGATTTCTATGGCTACACCTTC. The encoded protein is CASSIRAGGDFYGYTF.

V and J are TRBV7-2 and TRBJ2-2; D is perhaps TRBD1 (6 bases). V was trimmed by 2 bases and J by 0 bases, leaving 10 bases between them. CDR1 is SGHTA, CDR2 FQGNSA, per germline. The CDR3 has 16 residues. The CDR3, as DNA: TGTGCCAGCAGCTTATGGGGGCACGCGAACACCGGGGAGCTGTTTTTT. Its protein is CASSLWGHANTGELFF.

The chain carries TRBV29-1 and TRBJ2-1, with TRBD2 matching over 11 bases. The trim removed 1 base at V and 6 bases at J, leaving 5 bases unmatched. The CDR3 runs 15 residues. Germline values: CDR1 SQVTM, CDR2 ANQGSEA. Here the CDR3 DNA reads TGCAGCGTTGAAGGTATAGCGGGGGGGTTCAATGAGCAGTTCTTC. Protein product: CSVEGIAGGFNEQFF.

The chain has TRBV6-5 and TRBJ2-3, with D perhaps given as TRBD1 or TRBD2 (5 bases each). Trimming pared 4 bases from V and 10 bases from J, leaving 15 bases between. The CDR3 has 13 amino acids. From germline, CDR1 is MNHEY and CDR2 SVGAGI. This chain's CDR3 is CASSSRDAGAQYF. The CDR3, as DNA: TGTGCCAGCAGTTCGAGGGACGCCGGCGCGCAGTATTTT.

The chain couples TRBV6-1 to TRBJ1-6, with 10 nucleotides matching TRBD1. The V and J ends lost 4 bases and 7 bases, in that order; junction bases with no gene match: 10. The germline gives CDR1 MNHNS, CDR2 SASEGT. The CDR3 has 17 residues. The CDR3 is CASSGDRGQSGNSPLHF. CDR3 nucleotides: TGTGCCAGCAGTGGGGACAGGGGCCAGTCTGGGAATTCACCCCTCCACTTT.

This chain joins TRBV27 and TRBJ1-5, with 8 nucleotides matching TRBD1. Per the germline V gene, CDR1 is MNHEY and CDR2 is SMNVEV (reference sequence). V shed 4 bases and J 6 bases; nucleotides not matched to a gene: 5. The CDR3 covers 14 residues. CDR3 bases: TGTGCCAGCAGTTGGACAGGGTCGGGTCAGCCCCAGCATTTT. Translation: CASSWTGSGQPQHF.

The chain has TRBV18 and TRBJ2-1; D is unresolved. Trimming removed 6 bases from V and 5 bases from J, with 17 bases in between. The V gene's germline CDR1 is KGHSH and CDR2 LQKENI. The length of the CDR3 is 15 residues. The CDR3 DNA reads TGTGCCAGCTCGCGAGTAGCCCTCGCAAACAATGAGCAGTTCTTC. It translates to CASSRVALANNEQFF.

V gene TRBV30 combines with J gene TRBJ1-2; 9 nucleotides match TRBD1. CDR1 is GTSNPN and CDR2 is SVGIG in the germline V gene (reference sequence). The junction had 2 bases not matched to a gene; V was cut back by 3 bases and J by 0 bases. CDR3 length equals 14 residues. CDR3 residues: CAWRRTGANYGYTF. CDR3 nucleotide sequence: TGTGCCTGGAGGAGGACAGGGGCTAACTATGGCTACACCTTC.

The rearrangement joins TRBV4-2 to TRBJ1-1; D is perhaps TRBD1 (5 bases). Per the germline V gene, CDR1 is LGHNA and CDR2 is YNFKEQ. Deletions cut 0 bases from V and 5 bases from J, with 16 bases between. This CDR3 has 16 amino acids. CDR3 DNA sequence: TGTGCCAGCAGCCAAGATGTAAGCAGGGATGAGACTGAAGCTTTCTTT. Protein: CASSQDVSRDETEAFF.

J is TRBJ1-2 and V is TRBV19, with D hard to call. V lost 6 bases to trimming and J lost 12 bases, with 11 bases between them. The CDR3 loop spans 10 amino acids. The V gene's germline CDR1 is LNHDA and CDR2 SQIVND (reference sequence). The CDR3 DNA is TGTGCCAGTAGAGAGGGAGGCCACACCTTC. Residues: CASREGGHTF. The full variable domain, its missing parts supplied by reference TRBV19 and TRBJ1-2, is DGGITQSPKYLFRKEGQNVTLSCEQNLNHDAMYWYRQDPGQGLRLIYYSQIVNDFQKGDIAEGYSVSREKKESFPLTVTSAQKNPTAFYLCASREGGHTFGSGTRLTVV.

Of note for this clone: Other DNA sequences in the sample encode the same CDR3. The genes are TRBV19 and TRBJ2-7; maybe TRBD1 (5 bases). V was shortened by 1 base and J by 0 bases, with 10 bases between the two germline ends. From germline, CDR1 is LNHDA and CDR2 SQIVND (reference sequence). CDR3 length: 15 amino acids. The CDR3 DNA follows: TGTGCCAGTAGTATAGGTCAGGGCGGCTCCTACGAGCAGTACTTC. This codes for CASSIGQGGSYEQYF.

The gene calls are TRBV21-1 and TRBJ2-5; the table's D call, TRBD2, has no DNA check behind it. TRBV21-1 is an annotated pseudogene. The CDR3 loop spans 12 amino acids. In DNA form, the CDR3 reads TGTGCCAGCAGCAAGGGAGGAGAGACCCAGTACTTC. This sequence encodes CASSKGGETQYF.

The chain links TRBV7-9 to TRBJ2-1, with no clear D. The CDR3 totals 13 residues. Trimming removed 0 bases from V and 7 bases from J, with 7 bases in between. Looked up from germline, CDR1 is SEHNR and CDR2 is FQNEAQ (reference sequence). CDR3 coding DNA: TGTGCCAGCAGCTTAGCGGAGAATAATGAGCAGTTCTTC. This sequence encodes CASSLAENNEQFF.

The chain has TRBV5-6 and TRBJ1-1; weak D call: TRBD1 (5 bases). Germline V gene data show CDR1 as SGHDT and CDR2 as YYEEEE. This CDR3 contains 14 residues. The germline V and J ends were trimmed by 4 bases and 1 base, with 11 bases remaining between them. The CDR3 is CASSPRGRNTEAFF. DNA for the CDR3: TGTGCCAGCAGCCCCCGGGGCCGGAACACTGAAGCTTTCTTT. Full variable domain (missing parts from reference TRBV5-6 and TRBJ1-1): DAGVTQSPTHLIKTRGQQVTLRCSPKSGHDTVSWYQQALGQGPQFIFQYYEEEERQRGNFPDRFSGHQFPNYSSELNVNALLLGDSALYLCASSPRGRNTEAFFGQGTRLTVV.

The chain links TRBV12-3 or TRBV12-4 to TRBJ1-6; D uncertain. The CDR3 length is 12 residues. With 5 bases removed from V and 12 bases from J, the gap between germline ends came to 11 bases. The CDR3 region has the DNA TGTGCCAGCAGTCTTTTGGACGGACCCCTCCACTTT. Protein product: CASSLLDGPLHF.